This entry lists 6 T cell receptor beta chains sequenced from one sample in a study of blood T cell repertoires in COVID-19. This table comes from immunoSEQ multiplex PCR, and its TCRdb copy is limited to in-frame clones, with some not included. The data show under 250,000 clones, with around four fifths seen just once and about 5.1% held by the top ten. The source material was peripheral blood. These receptors all stem from a woman in her sixties or seventies who had recovered from COVID-19.

The rearrangement uses TRBV2 and TRBJ1-5, with D possibly TRBD1 on 5 matching bases. The CDR3 has 14 residues. Germline-derived CDR1 and CDR2 are SNHLY and FYNNEI. The V end lost 4 bases, the J end lost 11 bases, and 18 bases lay between the germline ends. In DNA, the CDR3 is TGTGCCAGCAGTGTCAGGACCGGAACGGGGGCCCAGCATTTT. Protein sequence: CASSVRTGTGAQHF. Using reference TRBV2 and TRBJ1-5 for the parts outside the CDR3, the full variable domain is EPEVTQTPSHQVTQMGQEVILRCVPISNHLYFYWYRQILGQKVEFLVSFYNNEISEKSEIFDDQFSVERPDGSNFTLKIRSTKLEDSAMYFCASSVRTGTGAQHFGDGTRLSIL.

The chain combines TRBV2 with TRBJ2-1; 14 bases match TRBD2. With 6 bases clipped from V and 6 bases from J, the junction kept 4 bases outside the gene matches. There are 15 residues in the CDR3. Germline V gene data show CDR1 as SNHLY and CDR2 as FYNNEI. CDR3 protein: CASRRLAGGLNEQFF. The CDR3, as DNA: TGTGCCAGCAGGCGACTAGCGGGGGGGCTCAATGAGCAGTTCTTC.

The chain recombines TRBV27 with TRBJ2-7; 7 positions agree with TRBD1. Per the germline V gene, CDR1 is MNHEY and CDR2 is SMNVEV (reference sequence). The CDR3 is 13 residues long. J was trimmed by 2 bases and V by 5 bases; bases with no gene match: 3. CDR3 nucleotide sequence: TGTGCCAGCAGTCGACAGGGTGCCTACGAGCAGTACTTC. This translates into CASSRQGAYEQYF.

V gene TRBV2 combines with J gene TRBJ1-1, with TRBD1 as a possible D gene (6 bases). The germline V gene encodes CDR1 SNHLY and CDR2 FYNNEI. The CDR3 is made up of 13 amino acids. Trimming took off 6 bases at V and 3 bases at J, with 11 bases between the two ends. The DNA for the CDR3 is TGTGCCAGCAGCAGGGGACGGGACACTGAAGCTTTCTTT. This gives the protein CASSRGRDTEAFF.

The rearrangement joins TRBV3-1 (or the pseudogene TRBV3-2) to TRBJ2-3, with 10 bases that match TRBD2. CDR1 and CDR2 from the germline V gene are LGHDT and YNNKEL (reference sequence). The trim removed 0 bases at V and 1 base at J, leaving 7 bases unmatched. CDR3 size: 18 residues. The CDR3 loop reads CASSQDTSGVFGTDTQYF. CDR3 sequence (DNA): TGTGCCAGCAGCCAAGATACTAGCGGGGTCTTCGGCACAGATACGCAGTATTTT.

The chain couples TRBV7-2 to TRBJ1-2; tentatively, D is TRBD1 (5 bases). This CDR3 has 13 amino acids. CDR1 is SGHTA and CDR2 is FQGNSA in the germline V gene. With 0 bases removed from V and 13 bases from J, the gap between germline ends came to 15 bases. The CDR3 sequence is CASSLAQKTASTF. The CDR3 DNA reads TGTGCCAGCAGCTTAGCGCAAAAGACAGCCTCCACCTTC.